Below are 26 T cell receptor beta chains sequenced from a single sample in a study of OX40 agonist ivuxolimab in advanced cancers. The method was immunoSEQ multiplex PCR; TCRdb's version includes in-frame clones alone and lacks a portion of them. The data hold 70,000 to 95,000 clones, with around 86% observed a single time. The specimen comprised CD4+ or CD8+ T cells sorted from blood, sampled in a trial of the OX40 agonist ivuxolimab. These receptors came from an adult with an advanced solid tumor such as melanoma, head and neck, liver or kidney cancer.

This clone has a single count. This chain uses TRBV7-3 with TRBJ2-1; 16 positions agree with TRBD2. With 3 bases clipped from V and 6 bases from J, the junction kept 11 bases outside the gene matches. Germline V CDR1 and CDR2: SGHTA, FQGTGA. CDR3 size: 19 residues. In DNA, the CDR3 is TGTGCCAGCAGCTTCCGCAGGGGACTAGCGGGAGGGGATGGCAATGAGCAGTTCTTC. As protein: CASSFRRGLAGGDGNEQFF.

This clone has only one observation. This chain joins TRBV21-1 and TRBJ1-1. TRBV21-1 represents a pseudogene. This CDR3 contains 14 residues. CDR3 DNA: TGTGCCAGCACTAAATCCCGGGGGACCACTGAAGCTTTCTTT. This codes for CASTKSRGTTEAFF.

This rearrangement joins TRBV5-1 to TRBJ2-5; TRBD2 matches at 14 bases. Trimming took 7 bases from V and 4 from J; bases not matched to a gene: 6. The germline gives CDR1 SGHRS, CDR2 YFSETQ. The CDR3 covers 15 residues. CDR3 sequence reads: CASSGTSGSLETQYF. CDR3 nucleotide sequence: TGCGCCAGCTCCGGGACTAGCGGGAGTTTAGAGACCCAGTACTTC.

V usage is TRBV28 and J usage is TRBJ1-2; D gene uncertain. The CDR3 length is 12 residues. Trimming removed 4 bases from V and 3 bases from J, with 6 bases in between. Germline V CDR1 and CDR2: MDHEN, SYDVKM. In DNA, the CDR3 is TGTGCCAGCAGTTGGGTGGACTATGGCTACACCTTC. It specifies CASSWVDYGYTF.

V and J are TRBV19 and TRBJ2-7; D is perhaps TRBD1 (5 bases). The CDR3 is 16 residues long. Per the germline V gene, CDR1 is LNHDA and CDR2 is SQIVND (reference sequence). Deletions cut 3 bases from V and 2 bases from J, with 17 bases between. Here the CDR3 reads CASSMGNLGPPYEQYF. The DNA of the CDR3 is TGTGCCAGTAGTATGGGAAATCTGGGGCCGCCCTACGAGCAGTACTTC.

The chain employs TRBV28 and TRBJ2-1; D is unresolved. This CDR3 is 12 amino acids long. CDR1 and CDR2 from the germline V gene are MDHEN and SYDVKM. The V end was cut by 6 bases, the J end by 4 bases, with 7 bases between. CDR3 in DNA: TGTGCCAGCAGCCGACCTTACAATGAGCAGTTCTTC. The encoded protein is CASSRPYNEQFF.

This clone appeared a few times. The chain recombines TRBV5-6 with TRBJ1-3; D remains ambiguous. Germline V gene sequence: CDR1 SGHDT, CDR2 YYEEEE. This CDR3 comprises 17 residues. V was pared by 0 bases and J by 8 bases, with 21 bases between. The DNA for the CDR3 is TGTGCCAGCAGCTTGGCCGGCGGCAGTGGAGACCGGGACACCATATATTTT. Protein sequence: CASSLAGGSGDRDTIYF.

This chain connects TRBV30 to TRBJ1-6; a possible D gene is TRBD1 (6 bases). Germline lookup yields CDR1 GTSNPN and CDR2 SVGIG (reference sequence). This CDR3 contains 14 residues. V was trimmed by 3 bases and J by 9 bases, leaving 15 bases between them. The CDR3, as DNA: TGTGCCTGGAGCCCAGTAAGGGGGGTTTCACCCCTCCACTTT. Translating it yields CAWSPVRGVSPLHF.

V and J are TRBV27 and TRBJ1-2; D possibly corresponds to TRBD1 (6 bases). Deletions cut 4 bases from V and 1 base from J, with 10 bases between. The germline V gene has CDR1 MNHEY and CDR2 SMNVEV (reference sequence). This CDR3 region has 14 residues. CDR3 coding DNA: TGTGCCAGCAGTTCGAGGACAGATAACTATGGCTACACCTTC. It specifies CASSSRTDNYGYTF.

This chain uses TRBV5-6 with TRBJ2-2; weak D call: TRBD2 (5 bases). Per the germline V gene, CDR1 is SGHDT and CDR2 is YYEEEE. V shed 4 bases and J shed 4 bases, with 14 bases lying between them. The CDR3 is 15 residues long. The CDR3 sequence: CASSPVGSPTGELFF. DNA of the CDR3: TGTGCCAGCAGCCCCGTGGGGAGTCCCACCGGGGAGCTGTTTTTT.

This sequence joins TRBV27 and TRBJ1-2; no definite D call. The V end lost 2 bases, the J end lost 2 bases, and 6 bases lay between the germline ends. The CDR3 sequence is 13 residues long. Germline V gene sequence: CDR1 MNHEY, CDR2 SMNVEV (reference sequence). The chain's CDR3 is CASSLTGNYGYTF. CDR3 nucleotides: TGTGCCAGCAGTTTAACGGGAAACTATGGCTACACCTTC.

This CDR3 is CASSDGSRGASYEQYF. CDR3 bases: TGTGCCAGCAGTGACGGGTCCAGGGGTGCCTCCTACGAGCAGTACTTC. The rearrangement links TRBV2 to TRBJ2-7, with D perhaps TRBD1 (6 bases). The CDR3 is made up of 16 amino acids. Per germline, CDR1 SNHLY and CDR2 FYNNEI. V lost 3 bases and J lost 0, with 15 bases in between.

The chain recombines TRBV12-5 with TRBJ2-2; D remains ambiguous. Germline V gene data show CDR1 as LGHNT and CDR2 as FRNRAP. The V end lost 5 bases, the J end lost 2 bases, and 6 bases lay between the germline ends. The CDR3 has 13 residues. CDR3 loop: CASGIGNTGELFF. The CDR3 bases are TGTGCTAGTGGTATCGGAAACACCGGGGAGCTGTTTTTT.

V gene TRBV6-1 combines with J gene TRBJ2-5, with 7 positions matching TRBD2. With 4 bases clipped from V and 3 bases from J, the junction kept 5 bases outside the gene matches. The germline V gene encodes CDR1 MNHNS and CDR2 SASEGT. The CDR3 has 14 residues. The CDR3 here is CASSGGRGEETQYF. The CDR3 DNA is TGTGCCAGCAGTGGAGGCCGGGGGGAAGAGACCCAGTACTTC.

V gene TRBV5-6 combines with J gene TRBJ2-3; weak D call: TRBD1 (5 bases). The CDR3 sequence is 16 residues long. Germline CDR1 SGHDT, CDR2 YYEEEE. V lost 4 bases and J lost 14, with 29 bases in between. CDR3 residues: CASSPRQLQRTSVRYF. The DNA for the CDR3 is TGTGCCAGCAGCCCCCGACAGCTACAACGCACCTCGGTTAGGTATTTT.

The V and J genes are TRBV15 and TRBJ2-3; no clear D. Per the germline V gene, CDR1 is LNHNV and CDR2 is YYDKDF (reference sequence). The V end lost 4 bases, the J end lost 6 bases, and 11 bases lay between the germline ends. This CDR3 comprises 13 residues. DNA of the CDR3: TGTGCCACCAGCACAACAACGCCGGATACGCAGTATTTT. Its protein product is CATSTTTPDTQYF.

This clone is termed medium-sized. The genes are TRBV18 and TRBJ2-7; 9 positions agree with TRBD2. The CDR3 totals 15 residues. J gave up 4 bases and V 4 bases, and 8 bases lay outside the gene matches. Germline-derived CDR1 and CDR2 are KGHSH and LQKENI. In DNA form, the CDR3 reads TGTGCCAGCTCACGCCAATGGACTAGCGAATACGAGCAGTACTTC. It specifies CASSRQWTSEYEQYF.

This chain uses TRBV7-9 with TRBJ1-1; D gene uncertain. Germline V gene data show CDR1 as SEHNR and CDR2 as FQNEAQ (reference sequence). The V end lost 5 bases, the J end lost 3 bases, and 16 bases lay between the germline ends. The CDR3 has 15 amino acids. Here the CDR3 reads CASSGWSIPDTEAFF. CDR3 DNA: TGTGCCAGCAGCGGGTGGTCAATCCCCGACACTGAAGCTTTCTTT.

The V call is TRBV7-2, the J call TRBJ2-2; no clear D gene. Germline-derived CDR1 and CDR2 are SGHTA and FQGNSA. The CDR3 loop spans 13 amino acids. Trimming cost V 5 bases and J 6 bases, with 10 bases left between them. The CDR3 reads CASSPIRAGELFF. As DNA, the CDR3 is TGTGCCAGCAGCCCGATCCGAGCCGGGGAGCTGTTTTTT. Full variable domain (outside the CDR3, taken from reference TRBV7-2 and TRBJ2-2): GAGVSQSPSNKVTEKGKDVELRCDPISGHTALYWYRQSLGQGLEFLIYFQGNSAPDKSGLPSDRFSAERTGGSVSTLTIQRTQQEDSAVYLCASSPIRAGELFFGEGSRLTVL.

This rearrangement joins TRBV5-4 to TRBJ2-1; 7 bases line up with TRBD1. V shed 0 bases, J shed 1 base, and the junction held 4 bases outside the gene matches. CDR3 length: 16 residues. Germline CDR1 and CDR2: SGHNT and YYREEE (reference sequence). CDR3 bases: TGTGCCAGCAGCTTGGGGGGACAGCTTTCCTACAATGAGCAGTTCTTC. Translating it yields CASSLGGQLSYNEQFF. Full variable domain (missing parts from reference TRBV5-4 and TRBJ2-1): ETGVTQSPTHLIKTRGQQVTLRCSSQSGHNTVSWYQQALGQGPQFIFQYYREEENGRGNFPPRFSGLQFPNYSSELNVNALELDDSALYLCASSLGGQLSYNEQFFGPGTRLTVL.

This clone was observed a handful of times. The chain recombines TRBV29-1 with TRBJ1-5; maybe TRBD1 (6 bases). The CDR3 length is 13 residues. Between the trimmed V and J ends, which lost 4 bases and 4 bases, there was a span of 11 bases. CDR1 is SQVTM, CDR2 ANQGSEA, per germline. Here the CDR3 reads CSVGTVGNQPQHF. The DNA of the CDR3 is TGCAGCGTTGGGACAGTGGGGAATCAGCCCCAGCATTTT.

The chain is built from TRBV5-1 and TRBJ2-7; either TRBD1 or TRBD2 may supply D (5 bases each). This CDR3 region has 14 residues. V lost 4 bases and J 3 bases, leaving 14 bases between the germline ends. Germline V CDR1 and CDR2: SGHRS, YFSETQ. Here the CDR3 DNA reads TGCGCCAGCAGCCCGGATGGGGGAAACTACGAGCAGTACTTC. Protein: CASSPDGGNYEQYF.

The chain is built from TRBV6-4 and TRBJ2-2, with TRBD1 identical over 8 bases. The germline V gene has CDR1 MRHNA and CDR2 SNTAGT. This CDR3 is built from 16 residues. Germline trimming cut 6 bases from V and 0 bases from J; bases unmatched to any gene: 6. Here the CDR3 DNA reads TGTGCCAGCAGCCGAGGGACAGGAGCGAACACCGGGGAGCTGTTTTTT. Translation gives CASSRGTGANTGELFF.

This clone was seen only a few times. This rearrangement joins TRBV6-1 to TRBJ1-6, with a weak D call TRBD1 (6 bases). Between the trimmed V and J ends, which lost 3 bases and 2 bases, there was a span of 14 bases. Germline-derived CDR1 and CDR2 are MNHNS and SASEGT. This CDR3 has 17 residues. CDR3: CASSERTRGTYNSPLHF. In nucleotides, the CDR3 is TGTGCCAGCAGTGAGAGAACCAGGGGCACCTATAATTCACCCCTCCACTTT.

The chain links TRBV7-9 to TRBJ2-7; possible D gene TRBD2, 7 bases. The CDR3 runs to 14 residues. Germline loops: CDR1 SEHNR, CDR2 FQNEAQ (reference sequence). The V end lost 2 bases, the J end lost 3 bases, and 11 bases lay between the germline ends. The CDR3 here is CASSLSGTSYEQYF. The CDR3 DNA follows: TGTGCCAGCAGCTTAAGCGGGACAAGCTACGAGCAGTACTTC.

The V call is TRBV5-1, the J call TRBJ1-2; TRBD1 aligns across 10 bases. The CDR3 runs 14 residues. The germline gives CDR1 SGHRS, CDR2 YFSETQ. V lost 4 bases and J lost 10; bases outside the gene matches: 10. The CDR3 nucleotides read TGCGCCAGCAGCCGACAGGGGGCGCGCAATGACTACACCTTC. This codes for CASSRQGARNDYTF.